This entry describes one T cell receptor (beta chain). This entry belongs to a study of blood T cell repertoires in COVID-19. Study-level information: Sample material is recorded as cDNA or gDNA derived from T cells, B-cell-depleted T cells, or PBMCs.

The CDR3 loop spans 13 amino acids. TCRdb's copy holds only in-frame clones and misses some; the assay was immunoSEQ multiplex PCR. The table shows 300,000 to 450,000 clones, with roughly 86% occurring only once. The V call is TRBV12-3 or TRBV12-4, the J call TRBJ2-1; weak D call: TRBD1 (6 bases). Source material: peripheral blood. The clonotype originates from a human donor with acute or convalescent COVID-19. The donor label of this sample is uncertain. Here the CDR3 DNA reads TGTGCGACCAAAAAGGGGGTTTACAATGAGCAGTTCTTC. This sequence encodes CATKKGVYNEQFF.